This entry is about one TCR beta chain. Its antigen is not identified. The data belong to a study of CD8 T cells in ankylosing spondylitis. Whole-study findings and limits: Enrichment of disease-linked clones was reportedly significant in matched ankylosing spondylitis synovial fluid.

Each CDR3 protein is one row after TCRdb ran MiXCR on the 5' RACE reads. The sample holds 250,000 or so distinct CDR3 sequences, about 24% seen once. The CDR3 totals 14 residues. The germline gives CDR1 MNHNS, CDR2 SASEGT. The J segment lost 9 bases and the V segment lost 1 base, leaving 5 bases of the junction unmatched. The sequencing input was blood, either unsorted or a sorted T cell fraction (not recorded which). The chain couples TRBV6-1 to TRBJ2-1; 8 bases match TRBD1. This clonotype was obtained from a male donor with ankylosing spondylitis or in good health (not recorded which). CDR3 protein: CASSEGTGKGEQFF. The DNA of the CDR3 is TGTGCCAGCAGTGAAGGGACAGGGAAGGGTGAGCAGTTCTTC.